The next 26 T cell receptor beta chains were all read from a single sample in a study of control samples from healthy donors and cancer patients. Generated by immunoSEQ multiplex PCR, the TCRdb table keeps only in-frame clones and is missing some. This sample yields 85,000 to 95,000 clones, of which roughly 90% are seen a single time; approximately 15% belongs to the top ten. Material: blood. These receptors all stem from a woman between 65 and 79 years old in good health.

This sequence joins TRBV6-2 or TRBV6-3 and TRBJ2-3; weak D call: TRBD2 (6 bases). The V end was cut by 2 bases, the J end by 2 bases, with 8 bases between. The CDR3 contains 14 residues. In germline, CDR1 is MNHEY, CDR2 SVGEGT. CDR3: CASSYAGLTDTQYF. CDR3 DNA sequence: TGTGCCAGCAGTTACGCGGGACTCACAGATACGCAGTATTTT.

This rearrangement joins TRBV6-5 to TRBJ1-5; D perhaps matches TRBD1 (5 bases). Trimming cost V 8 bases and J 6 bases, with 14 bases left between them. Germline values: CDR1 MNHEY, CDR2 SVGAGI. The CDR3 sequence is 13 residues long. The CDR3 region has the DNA TGTGCCAGCTTTGGGCAGGGACGTCAGCCCCAGCATTTT. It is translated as CASFGQGRQPQHF.

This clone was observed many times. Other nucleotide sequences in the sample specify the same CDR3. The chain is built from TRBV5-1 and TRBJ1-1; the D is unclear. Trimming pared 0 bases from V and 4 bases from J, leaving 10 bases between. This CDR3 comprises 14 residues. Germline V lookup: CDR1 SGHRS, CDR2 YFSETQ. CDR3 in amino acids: CASSLASGGTEAFF. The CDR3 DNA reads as TGCGCCAGCAGCTTGGCATCCGGAGGCACTGAAGCTTTCTTT.

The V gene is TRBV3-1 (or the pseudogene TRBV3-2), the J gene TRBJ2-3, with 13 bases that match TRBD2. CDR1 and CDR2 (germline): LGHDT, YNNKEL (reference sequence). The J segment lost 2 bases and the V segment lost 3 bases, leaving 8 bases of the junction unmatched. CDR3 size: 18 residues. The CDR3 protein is CASSHPFGLAGDTDTQYF. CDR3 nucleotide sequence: TGTGCCAGCAGCCACCCCTTCGGACTAGCGGGGGACACAGATACGCAGTATTTT.

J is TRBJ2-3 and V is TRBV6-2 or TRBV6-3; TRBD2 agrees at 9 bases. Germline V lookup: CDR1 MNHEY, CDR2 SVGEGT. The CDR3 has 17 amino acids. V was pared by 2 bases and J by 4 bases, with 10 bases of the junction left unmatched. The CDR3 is CASSYTAIAGVPDTQYF. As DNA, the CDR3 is TGTGCCAGCAGTTACACCGCGATAGCGGGAGTCCCAGATACGCAGTATTTT.

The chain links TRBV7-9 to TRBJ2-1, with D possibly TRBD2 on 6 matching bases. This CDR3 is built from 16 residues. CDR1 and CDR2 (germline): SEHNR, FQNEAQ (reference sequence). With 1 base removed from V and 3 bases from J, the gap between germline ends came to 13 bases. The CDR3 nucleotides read TGTGCCAGCAGCTTAGAGCGGGCAGGGAGCTACAATGAGCAGTTCTTC. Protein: CASSLERAGSYNEQFF.

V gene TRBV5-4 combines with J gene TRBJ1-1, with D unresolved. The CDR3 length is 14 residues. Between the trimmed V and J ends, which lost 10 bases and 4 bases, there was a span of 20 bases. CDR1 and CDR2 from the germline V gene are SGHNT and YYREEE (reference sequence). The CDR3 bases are TGTGCCTACTCGTCGGGGATCGGGGTCACTGAAGCTTTCTTT. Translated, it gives CAYSSGIGVTEAFF.

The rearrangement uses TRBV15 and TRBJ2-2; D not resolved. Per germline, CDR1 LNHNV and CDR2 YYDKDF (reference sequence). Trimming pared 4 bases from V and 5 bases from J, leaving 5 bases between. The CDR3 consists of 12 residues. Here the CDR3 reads CATSKETGELFF. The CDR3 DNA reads TGTGCCACCAGCAAAGAAACCGGGGAGCTGTTTTTT.

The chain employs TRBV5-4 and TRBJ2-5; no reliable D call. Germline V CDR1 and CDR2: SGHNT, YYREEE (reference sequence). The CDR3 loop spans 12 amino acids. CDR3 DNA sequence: TGTGCTACCAGAAAAGGGCAAGAGACCCAGTACTTC. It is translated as CATRKGQETQYF. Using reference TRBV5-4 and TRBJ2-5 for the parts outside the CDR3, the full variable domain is ETGVTQSPTHLIKTRGQQVTLRCSSQSGHNTVSWYQQALGQGPQFIFQYYREEENGRGNFPPRFSGLQFPNYSSELNVNALELDDSALYLCATRKGQETQYFGPGTRLLVL.

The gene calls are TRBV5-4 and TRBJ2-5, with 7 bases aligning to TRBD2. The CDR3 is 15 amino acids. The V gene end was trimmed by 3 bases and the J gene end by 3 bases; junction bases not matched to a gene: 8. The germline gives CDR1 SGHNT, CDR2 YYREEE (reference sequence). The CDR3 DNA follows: TGTGCCAGCAGCTATTATAACGGGGGGAAAGAGACCCAGTACTTC. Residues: CASSYYNGGKETQYF.

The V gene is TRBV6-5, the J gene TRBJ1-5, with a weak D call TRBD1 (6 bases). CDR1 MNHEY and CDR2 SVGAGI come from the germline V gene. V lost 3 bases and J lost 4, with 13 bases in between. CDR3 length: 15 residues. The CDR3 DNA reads TGTGCCAGCAGTTATCGACAGGCCCCTAATCAGCCCCAGCATTTT. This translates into CASSYRQAPNQPQHF.

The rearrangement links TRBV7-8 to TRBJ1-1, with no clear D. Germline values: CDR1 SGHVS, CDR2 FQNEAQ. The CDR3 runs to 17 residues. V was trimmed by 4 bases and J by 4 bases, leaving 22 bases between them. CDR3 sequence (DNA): TGTGCCAGCAGCTCCCACGTGGGCGCGGGATTAGGCACTGAAGCTTTCTTT. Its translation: CASSSHVGAGLGTEAFF.

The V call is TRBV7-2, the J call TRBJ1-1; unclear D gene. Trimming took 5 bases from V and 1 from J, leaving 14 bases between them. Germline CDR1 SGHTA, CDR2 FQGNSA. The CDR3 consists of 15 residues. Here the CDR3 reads CASSLRGRSNTEAFF. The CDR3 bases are TGTGCCAGCAGCCTCCGTGGACGGTCGAACACTGAAGCTTTCTTT.

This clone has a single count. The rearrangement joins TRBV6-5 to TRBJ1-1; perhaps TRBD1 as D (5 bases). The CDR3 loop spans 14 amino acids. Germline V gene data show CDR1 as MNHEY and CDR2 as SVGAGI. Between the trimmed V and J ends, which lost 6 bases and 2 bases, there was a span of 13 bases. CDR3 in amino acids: CASRPGGVNTEAFF. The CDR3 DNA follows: TGTGCCAGCAGGCCCGGGGGAGTTAACACTGAAGCTTTCTTT.

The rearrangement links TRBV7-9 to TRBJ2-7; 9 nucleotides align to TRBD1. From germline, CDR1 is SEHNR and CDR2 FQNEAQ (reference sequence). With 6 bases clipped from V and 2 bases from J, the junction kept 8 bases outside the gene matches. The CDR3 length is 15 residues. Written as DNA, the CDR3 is TGTGCCAGCAGGGCGGGACAGGGTCAAGCCTACGAGCAGTACTTC. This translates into CASRAGQGQAYEQYF.

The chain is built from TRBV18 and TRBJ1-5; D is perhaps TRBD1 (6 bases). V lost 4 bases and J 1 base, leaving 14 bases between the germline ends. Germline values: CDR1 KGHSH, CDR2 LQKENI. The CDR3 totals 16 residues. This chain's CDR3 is CASSHETGNSNQPQHF. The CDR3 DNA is TGTGCCAGCTCACACGAGACAGGCAACAGCAATCAGCCCCAGCATTTT.

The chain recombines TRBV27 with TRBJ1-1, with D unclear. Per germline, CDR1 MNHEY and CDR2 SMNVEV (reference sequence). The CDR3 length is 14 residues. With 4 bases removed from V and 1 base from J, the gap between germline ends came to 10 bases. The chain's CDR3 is CASSSPSPNTEAFF. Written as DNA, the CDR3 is TGTGCCAGCAGTTCCCCTAGCCCGAACACTGAAGCTTTCTTT.

The CDR3 nucleotides are TGTGCCACCAGTGACGTCGGACCCACAGATACGCAGTATTTT. As protein: CATSDVGPTDTQYF. This chain joins TRBV24-1 and TRBJ2-3; D uncertain. V was trimmed by 4 bases and J by 2 bases, leaving 9 bases between them. This CDR3 is 14 amino acids long. Germline V gene data show CDR1 as KGHDR and CDR2 as SFDVKD.

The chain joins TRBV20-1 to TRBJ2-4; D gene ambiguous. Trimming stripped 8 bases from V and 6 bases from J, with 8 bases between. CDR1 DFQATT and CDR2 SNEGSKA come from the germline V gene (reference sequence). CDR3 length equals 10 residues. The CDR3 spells CSSRGNIQYF. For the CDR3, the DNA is TGCAGTTCGAGAGGAAACATTCAGTACTTC.

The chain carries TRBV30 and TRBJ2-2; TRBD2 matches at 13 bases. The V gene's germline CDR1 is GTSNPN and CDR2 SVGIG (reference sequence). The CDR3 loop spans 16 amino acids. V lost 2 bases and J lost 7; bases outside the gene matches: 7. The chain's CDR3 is CAWSLGLAGAVGELFF. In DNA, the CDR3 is TGTGCCTGGAGTCTCGGACTAGCGGGAGCGGTCGGGGAGCTGTTTTTT.

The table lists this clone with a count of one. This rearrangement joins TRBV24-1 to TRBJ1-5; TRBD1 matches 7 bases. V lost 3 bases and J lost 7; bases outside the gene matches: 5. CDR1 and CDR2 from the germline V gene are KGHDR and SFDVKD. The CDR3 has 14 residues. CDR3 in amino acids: CATSDHRGDQPQHF. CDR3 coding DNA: TGTGCCACCAGTGATCACAGGGGTGACCAGCCCCAGCATTTT.

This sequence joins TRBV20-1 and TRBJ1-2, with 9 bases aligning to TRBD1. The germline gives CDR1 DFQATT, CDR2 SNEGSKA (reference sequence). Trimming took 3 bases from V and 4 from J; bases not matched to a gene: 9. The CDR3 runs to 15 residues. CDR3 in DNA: TGCAGTGCTAGTCCGGGACAGGGCTCCGCCTATGGCTACACCTTC. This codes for CSASPGQGSAYGYTF.

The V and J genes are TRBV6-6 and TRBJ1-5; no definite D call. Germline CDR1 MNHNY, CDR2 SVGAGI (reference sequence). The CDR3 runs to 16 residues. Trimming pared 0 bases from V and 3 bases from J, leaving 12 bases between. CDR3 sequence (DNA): TGTGCCAGCAGTTACTCTAAAAGTTACCCCAATCAGCCCCAGCATTTT. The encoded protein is CASSYSKSYPNQPQHF.

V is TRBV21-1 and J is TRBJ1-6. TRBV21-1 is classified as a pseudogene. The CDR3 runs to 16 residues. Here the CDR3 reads CASSPRGLAVNSPLHF. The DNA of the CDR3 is TGTGCCAGCAGCCCCCGGGGGTTGGCGGTTAATTCACCCCTCCACTTT.

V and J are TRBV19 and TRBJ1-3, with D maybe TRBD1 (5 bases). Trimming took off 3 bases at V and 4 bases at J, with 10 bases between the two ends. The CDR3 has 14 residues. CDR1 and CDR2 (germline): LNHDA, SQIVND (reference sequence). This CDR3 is CASSMQGSGNTIYF. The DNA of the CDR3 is TGTGCCAGTAGTATGCAGGGAAGCGGAAACACCATATATTTT.

CDR3 nucleotides: TGTGCCAGCTGGGAAACAGGCAACTATGGCTACACCTTC. This sequence encodes CASWETGNYGYTF. This sequence joins TRBV2 and TRBJ1-2; a weak D match, TRBD1 (5 bases). This CDR3 has 13 residues. V gave up 8 bases and J gave up 2 bases, with 12 bases separating them. The V gene's germline CDR1 is SNHLY and CDR2 FYNNEI.